Presented here are 22 T cell receptor beta chains from one specimen sequenced in a study of PD-1 blockade in classical Hodgkin lymphoma. As to time point: cycle 4 day 1 (C4D1), after about 6 weeks of nivolumab. Brentuximab vedotin exposure varied among the patients, all of whom had relapsed after autologous stem cell transplantation. Magnetic negative selection purified CD4+ T cells from thawed PBMCs. Libraries were prepared by immunoSEQ multiplex PCR; TCRdb keeps only in-frame clonotypes and omits some of them. The table lists around 9,600 clones, roughly four fifths of them singletons, with roughly 4.5% in the top ten. The material was CD4+ T cells from blood, obtained before the fourth cycle of nivolumab. The source is a human donor with classical Hodgkin lymphoma.

This chain uses TRBV30 with TRBJ1-4; a possible D gene is TRBD1 (5 bases). Germline CDR1 is GTSNPN and CDR2 is SVGIG (reference sequence). CDR3 length: 17 amino acids. The V end was cut by 2 bases, the J end by 0 bases, with 16 bases between. CDR3 nucleotide sequence: TGTGCCTGGAGTAGGGGTAGGGGCCAATCAACTAATGAAAAACTGTTTTTT. Translating it yields CAWSRGRGQSTNEKLFF.

This clone has just one count. This chain links TRBV28 with TRBJ1-5, with 10 nucleotides matching TRBD1. J lost 2 bases, V lost 3 bases, and 7 bases had no gene match. There are 17 residues in the CDR3. Germline V CDR1 and CDR2: MDHEN, SYDVKM. This CDR3 is CASSLTGTGAGNQPQHF. In nucleotides, the CDR3 is TGTGCCAGCAGTTTGACCGGGACAGGGGCCGGCAATCAGCCCCAGCATTTT.

This sequence joins TRBV28 and TRBJ2-4, with a weak D call TRBD1 (5 bases). Germline CDR1 MDHEN, CDR2 SYDVKM. This CDR3 is built from 12 residues. Trimming removed 8 bases at V and 9 bases at J, with 14 bases between. The CDR3 DNA follows: TGTGCCAGCGGCCCAGAACAGGCCATTCAGTACTTC. Translation gives CASGPEQAIQYF.

The chain has TRBV5-1 and TRBJ2-3; the D gene is possibly TRBD1 (5 bases). CDR1 is SGHRS and CDR2 is YFSETQ in the germline V gene. The CDR3 contains 13 residues. V shed 2 bases and J shed 3 bases, with 7 bases lying between them. CDR3: CASSFRATDTQYF. The CDR3 DNA sequence: TGCGCCAGCAGCTTCAGGGCGACAGATACGCAGTATTTT. The full variable domain, with the rest looked up from reference TRBV5-1 and TRBJ2-3, is KAGVTQTPRYLIKTRGQQVTLSCSPISGHRSVSWYQQTPGQGLQFLFEYFSETQRNKGNFPGRFSGRQFSNSRSEMNVSTLELGDSALYLCASSFRATDTQYFGPGTRLTVL.

This clone was counted once. V is TRBV4-3 and J is TRBJ2-1; 7 positions match TRBD1. The CDR3 contains 16 residues. V lost 4 bases to trimming and J lost 3 bases; unmatched junction nucleotides: 9. Germline CDR1 LGHNA, CDR2 YSLEER. The CDR3 nucleotides read TGCGCCAGCAGCCCCCTTGGGGGACAGAGCTACAATGAGCAGTTCTTC. As protein: CASSPLGGQSYNEQFF.

This chain uses TRBV7-9 with TRBJ2-2; D gene ambiguous. The CDR3 is made up of 16 amino acids. Trimming cost V 4 bases and J 0 bases, with 12 bases left between them. The germline CDR1 and CDR2 sequences are SEHNR and FQNEAQ (reference sequence). The CDR3 coding sequence is TGTGCCAGCAGCTCTCCCCAACCTCCGAACACCGGGGAGCTGTTTTTT. Protein sequence: CASSSPQPPNTGELFF.

The chain uses TRBV28 and TRBJ1-2, with TRBD1 as a possible D gene (5 bases). CDR1 is MDHEN, CDR2 SYDVKM, per germline. Trimming took off 5 bases at V and 5 bases at J, with 15 bases between the two ends. The CDR3 spans 14 residues. CDR3 loop: CASSTPDKFYGYTF. CDR3 bases: TGTGCCAGCAGTACACCGGACAAATTTTATGGCTACACCTTC.

This clone has only one observation. This chain joins TRBV6-5 and TRBJ2-3, with 8 positions matching TRBD1. Looked up from germline, CDR1 is MNHEY and CDR2 is SVGAGI. Trimming at V came to 2 bases and at J to 4 bases, leaving 5 bases not matched to a gene. The CDR3 totals 15 residues. The DNA for the CDR3 is TGTGCCAGCAGTTACCAGGGGGCGCGGGCAGATACGCAGTATTTT. As protein: CASSYQGARADTQYF.

This clone was seen a few times. The V and J genes are TRBV9 and TRBJ1-3; 10 nucleotides align to TRBD1. The CDR3 totals 15 residues. Per germline, CDR1 SGDLS and CDR2 YYNGEE. V was clipped by 3 bases and J by 7 bases; unmatched bases: 7. The CDR3 is CASSESGTGVNTIYF. The CDR3 nucleotides read TGTGCCAGCAGCGAATCCGGGACAGGGGTGAACACCATATATTTT.

The chain employs TRBV5-1 and TRBJ1-1, with 7 bases lining up with TRBD1. Looked up from germline, CDR1 is SGHRS and CDR2 is YFSETQ. Unmatched junction bases numbered 9, after V lost 4 bases and J lost 12 bases. This CDR3 has 12 residues. CDR3 amino acids: CASSQGQERTFF. For the CDR3, the DNA is TGCGCCAGCAGCCAAGGACAGGAGAGGACTTTCTTT.

J is TRBJ2-5 and V is TRBV5-8; 8 bases align to TRBD1. V lost 0 bases and J lost 5; bases outside the gene matches: 6. The CDR3 sequence is 15 residues long. Germline-derived CDR1 and CDR2 are SGHTS and YDEGEE. The CDR3: CASSLGFRGRETQYF. The CDR3 coding sequence is TGTGCCAGCAGCTTGGGGTTCAGGGGGCGGGAGACCCAGTACTTC.

The J gene is TRBJ1-5, the V gene TRBV6-1, with 7 bases matching TRBD1. Germline assignment: CDR1 MNHNS and CDR2 SASEGT. CDR3 length equals 14 residues. J gave up 1 base and V 5 bases, and 2 bases lay outside the gene matches. DNA of the CDR3: TGTGCCAGCAGTCTACAGGGGAGCAATCAGCCCCAGCATTTT. This encodes CASSLQGSNQPQHF.

The chain has TRBV4-2 and TRBJ2-3, with D perhaps matching TRBD1 or TRBD2 (6 bases each). V was shortened by 5 bases and J by 2 bases, with 17 bases between the two germline ends. The CDR3 spans 16 residues. Germline lookup yields CDR1 LGHNA and CDR2 YNFKEQ. The CDR3 DNA sequence: TGTGCCAGCAGCACCTTGGGGGGCCTACTCACAGATACGCAGTATTTT. Its translation is CASSTLGGLLTDTQYF.

The chain has TRBV28 and TRBJ2-3, with a weak D call TRBD2 (6 bases). V was shortened by 3 bases and J by 2 bases, with 15 bases between the two germline ends. The CDR3 totals 16 residues. Germline V CDR1 and CDR2: MDHEN, SYDVKM. The CDR3 sequence: CASSFQGGAYTDTQYF. DNA for the CDR3: TGTGCCAGCAGTTTTCAGGGCGGGGCCTACACAGATACGCAGTATTTT.

The chain couples TRBV19 to TRBJ2-7; TRBD1 matches 7 bases. CDR1 LNHDA and CDR2 SQIVND come from the germline V gene (reference sequence). The CDR3 is 12 residues long. V dropped 5 bases and J dropped 6; count of bases not matched to a gene: 4. The CDR3 protein is CASSATGAEQYF. As DNA, the CDR3 is TGTGCCAGTAGTGCCACAGGGGCCGAGCAGTACTTC.

The genes are TRBV28 and TRBJ2-3; D is tentatively TRBD1 or TRBD2 (5 bases each). This CDR3 is built from 15 residues. CDR1 MDHEN and CDR2 SYDVKM come from the germline V gene. The V and J ends lost 2 bases and 3 bases respectively, with 12 bases between them. CDR3 protein: CASSLPGAGTDTQYF. The DNA for the CDR3 is TGTGCCAGCAGTTTACCCGGGGCCGGGACAGATACGCAGTATTTT. The whole variable domain, remainder taken from reference TRBV28 and TRBJ2-3, is DVKVTQSSRYLVKRTGEKVFLECVQDMDHENMFWYRQDPGLGLRLIYFSYDVKMKEKGDIPEGYSVSREKKERFSLILESASTNQTSMYLCASSLPGAGTDTQYFGPGTRLTVL.

This clone is medium-sized by share. V and J are TRBV5-1 and TRBJ2-5; 7 bases fit TRBD1. Germline V lookup: CDR1 SGHRS, CDR2 YFSETQ. The CDR3 runs to 14 residues. Trimming took 4 bases from V and 4 from J; bases not matched to a gene: 7. The CDR3 region has the DNA TGCGCCAGCAGCATATACAGGGGATCAGAGACCCAGTACTTC. Protein product: CASSIYRGSETQYF.

This clone turned up a few times. The chain is built from TRBV30 and TRBJ1-1; no firm D call. The germline CDR1 and CDR2 sequences are GTSNPN and SVGIG (reference sequence). The CDR3 sequence is 13 residues long. V lost 0 bases to trimming and J lost 0 bases, with 5 bases between them. The CDR3 spells CAWSVHVNTEAFF. As DNA, the CDR3 is TGTGCCTGGAGTGTACACGTGAACACTGAAGCTTTCTTT.

The V and J genes are TRBV11-3 and TRBJ1-2; D gene ambiguous. Trimming took off 1 base at V and 0 bases at J, with 9 bases between the two ends. Germline V gene data show CDR1 as SGHNT and CDR2 as YENEEA. The CDR3 totals 15 residues. The CDR3 region is CASSLAPQTNYGYTF. The CDR3 coding sequence is TGTGCCAGCAGCTTAGCGCCCCAAACTAACTATGGCTACACCTTC.

The V call is TRBV5-5, the J call TRBJ1-4; 8 bases agree with TRBD1. J was trimmed by 6 bases and V by 4 bases; bases with no gene match: 8. Germline lookup yields CDR1 SGHKS and CDR2 YYEKEE (reference sequence). The CDR3 covers 15 residues. The CDR3 loop is CASSANRGLDEKLFF. The CDR3 nucleotides read TGTGCCAGCAGCGCCAACAGGGGGTTAGATGAAAAACTGTTTTTT.

The chain combines TRBV18 with TRBJ1-2, with D perhaps matching TRBD1 (5 bases). The CDR3 loop spans 14 amino acids. With 5 bases removed from V and 6 bases from J, the gap between germline ends came to 16 bases. Looked up from germline, CDR1 is KGHSH and CDR2 is LQKENI. CDR3 in amino acids: CASSSNQGADGYTF. The CDR3, as DNA: TGTGCCAGCTCATCCAACCAAGGGGCGGATGGCTACACCTTC.

This rearrangement joins TRBV19 to TRBJ1-5; 7 nucleotides align to TRBD1. The CDR3 extends over 16 amino acids. J lost 0 bases, V lost 4 bases, and 6 bases had no gene match. Germline CDR1 LNHDA, CDR2 SQIVND (reference sequence). The CDR3 sequence: CASSKRGLYSNQPQHF. The CDR3 DNA follows: TGTGCCAGTAGTAAGAGGGGGCTCTATAGCAATCAGCCCCAGCATTTT.